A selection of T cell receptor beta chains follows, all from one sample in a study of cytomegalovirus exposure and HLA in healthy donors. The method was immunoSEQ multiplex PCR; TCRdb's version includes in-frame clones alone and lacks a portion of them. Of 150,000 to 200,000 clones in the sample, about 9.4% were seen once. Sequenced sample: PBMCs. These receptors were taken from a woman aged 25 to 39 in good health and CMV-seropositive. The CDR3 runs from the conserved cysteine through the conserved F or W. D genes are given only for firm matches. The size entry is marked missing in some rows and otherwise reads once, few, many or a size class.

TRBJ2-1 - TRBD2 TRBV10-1 TGCGCCAGCAGTGATAAGGTCGGGAGGTCCAATGAGCAGTTCTTC CASSDKVGRSNEQFF
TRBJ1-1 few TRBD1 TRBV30 TGTGCCCTCCGTCCGGGACAGAGTTCACTCACTGAAGCTTTCTTT CALRPGQSSLTEAFF
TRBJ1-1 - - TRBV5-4 TGTGCCAGCAGGGGAGGACCGGGGGCTGAAGCTTTCTTT CASRGGPGAEAFF
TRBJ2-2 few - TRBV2 TGTGCCAGCAGTTACGGGGAAACCAAGGGGAACACCGGGGAGCTGTTTTTT CASSYGETKGNTGELFF
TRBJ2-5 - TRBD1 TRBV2 TGTGCCAGCAGGGACAGGGAAGAGACCCAGTACTTC CASRDREETQYF
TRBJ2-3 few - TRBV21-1 TGTGCCAGCAGCAAGGGTTCGGGACAGGCAGCTAGCACAGATACGCAGTATTTT CASSKGSGQAASTDTQYF
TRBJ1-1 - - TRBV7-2 TGTGCCAGCAGCAAACAGTGGAACACTGAAGCTTTCTTT CASSKQWNTEAFF
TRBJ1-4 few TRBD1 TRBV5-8 TGTGCCAGCAGCTTGTGGGGGACAGGGGCAACTAATGAAAAACTGTTTTTT CASSLWGTGATNEKLFF
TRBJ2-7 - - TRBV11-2 TGTGCCAGCAGCTTAGTGGGCAGACTAACCTACGAGCAGTACTTC CASSLVGRLTYEQYF
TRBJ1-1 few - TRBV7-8 TGTGCCAGCAGCTTAGATAGGGGGAACACTGAAGCTTTCTTT CASSLDRGNTEAFF
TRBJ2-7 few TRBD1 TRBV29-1 TGCAGCGTTGAGGGGACAGGAGCCTACGAGCAGTACTTC CSVEGTGAYEQYF
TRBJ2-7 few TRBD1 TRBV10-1 TGCGCCAGCAGTGAAGGGGGACAGGGTAACGAGCAGTACTTC CASSEGGQGNEQYF
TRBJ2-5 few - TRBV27 TGTGCCAGCAGTTTCGCAGGGCAAGAGACCCAGTACTTC CASSFAGQETQYF
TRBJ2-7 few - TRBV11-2 TGTGCCAGCAGCTTAGATCACGGGAACGAGCAGTACTTC CASSLDHGNEQYF
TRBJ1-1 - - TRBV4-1 TGCGCCAGCAGCCAAGATCGGCGGCAGTTTTTCATGAACACTGAAGCTTTCTTT CASSQDRRQFFMNTEAFF
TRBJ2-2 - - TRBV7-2 TGTGCCAGCAGCTTAGGTCCCGGGTATTCCGGGGAGCTGTTTTTT CASSLGPGYSGELFF
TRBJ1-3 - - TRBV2 TGTGCCAGCTCGGCAGGGAGGGCTGGAAACACCATATATTTT CASSAGRAGNTIYF
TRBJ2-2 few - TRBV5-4 TGTGCCAGCAGCTTGGGACAAGGCCACACCGGGGAGCTGTTTTTT CASSLGQGHTGELFF
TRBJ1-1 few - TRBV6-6 TGTGCCAGCAGTTACTCTCCCTTGAACACTGAAGCTTTCTTT CASSYSPLNTEAFF
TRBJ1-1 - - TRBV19 TGTGCCAGTAGCGTACAGGGTAACACTGAAGCTTTCTTT CASSVQGNTEAFF
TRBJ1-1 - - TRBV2 TGTGCTACGCAGGTGAACACTGAAGCTTTCTTT CATQVNTEAFF
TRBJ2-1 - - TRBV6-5 TGTGCCAGCAGTTACGGGCCGAATGAGCAGTTCTTC CASSYGPNEQFF
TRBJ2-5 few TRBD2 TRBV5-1 TGCGCCAGCAGCTCGGGGACTAGCGGGAGGCAGACCCAGTACTTC CASSSGTSGRQTQYF
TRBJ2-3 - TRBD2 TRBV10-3 TGTGCCGCCCAAGAGACTAGCGGGAGTACAGATACGCAGTATTTT CAAQETSGSTDTQYF
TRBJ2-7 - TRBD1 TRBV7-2 TGTGCCAGCACAGGACAGGACAGGGCCTACGAGCAGTACTTC CASTGQDRAYEQYF
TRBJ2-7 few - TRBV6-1 TGTGCCAGCAGTGGCCGGGCCTACGAGCAGTACTTC CASSGRAYEQYF
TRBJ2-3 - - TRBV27 TGTGCCAGCAGTGAAACTCACCTATACACAGATACGCAGTATTTT CASSETHLYTDTQYF
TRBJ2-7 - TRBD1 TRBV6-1 TGTGCCAGCATGAGGACAGGGAGGTCCTACGAGCAGTACTTC CASMRTGRSYEQYF
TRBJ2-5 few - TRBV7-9 TGTGCCAGCAGCTTGAGTCCCCAAGAGACCCAGTACTTC CASSLSPQETQYF
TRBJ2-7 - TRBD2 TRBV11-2 TGTGCCAGCAGCTTCGGGACTAGCGGGAGGCCAAGGGAGTCCTTC CASSFGTSGRPRESF
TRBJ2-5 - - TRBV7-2 TGTGCCAGCAGTTTCGCGACAGGTTCCCGACCTCGTGGGGAGACCCAGTACTTC CASSFATGSRPRGETQYF
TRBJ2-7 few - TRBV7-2 TGTGCCAGCAGCGCGGGATACAGCTCCTACGAGCAGTACTTC CASSAGYSSYEQYF
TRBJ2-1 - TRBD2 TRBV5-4 TGTGCCAGCAGCACGCTGACTAGCGGGTCCTACAATGAGCAGTTCTTC CASSTLTSGSYNEQFF
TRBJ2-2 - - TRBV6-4 TGTGCCAGCAGTGCGGCACAGGGCGGTGGGGAGCTGTTTTTT CASSAAQGGGELFF
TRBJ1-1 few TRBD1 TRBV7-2 TGTGCCAGCGGGCGGACAGGGGGTAAAGCTTTCTTT CASGRTGGKAFF
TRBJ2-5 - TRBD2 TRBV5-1 TGCGCCAGCAGCTTCCGAGCGGGAGACCGGGGCCAGTACTTC CASSFRAGDRGQYF
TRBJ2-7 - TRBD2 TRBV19 TGTGCCAGCGGGAGGGGTCCAACCTACGAGCAGTACTTC CASGRGPTYEQYF
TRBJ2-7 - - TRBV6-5 TGTGCCAGCAGTTACTCATCTAGCTTGCACGGGGAGCAGTACTTC CASSYSSSLHGEQYF
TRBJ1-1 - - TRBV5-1 TGCGCCAGCAGCTCTTGGACAGCGAACACTGAAGCTTTCTTT CASSSWTANTEAFF
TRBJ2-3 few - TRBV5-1 TGCGCCAGCAGGGAACAGGGCTGGGATACGCAGTATTTT CASREQGWDTQYF
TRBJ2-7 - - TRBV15 TGTGCCACCAGCATCCGGGAGCAGTACTTC CATSIREQYF
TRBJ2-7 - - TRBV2 TGTGCCAGCAGTTTTCACCAGGGAATCCCATCCTACGAGCAGTACTTC CASSFHQGIPSYEQYF
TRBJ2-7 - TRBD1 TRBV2 TGTGCCAGCAGCCATCCTTCAGGGGGCCCCTACGAGCAGTACTTC CASSHPSGGPYEQYF
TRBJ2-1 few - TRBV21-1 TGTGCCAGCAGCAATAAGGCGGGAAAGTACGGAAGCTCCTACAATGAGCAGTTCTTC CASSNKAGKYGSSYNEQFF
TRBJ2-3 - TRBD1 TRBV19 TGTGCCAGTAGTATAGGTCTCAGGGGGAGCACAGATACGCAGTATTTT CASSIGLRGSTDTQYF
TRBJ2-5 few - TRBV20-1 TGCAGTGCTAGCGGGAGTGAGACCCAGTACTTC CSASGSETQYF
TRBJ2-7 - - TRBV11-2 TGTGCCAGCAGCTTAGGCCGACTAGTCTACGAGCAGTACTTC CASSLGRLVYEQYF
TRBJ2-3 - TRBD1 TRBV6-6 TGTGCCAGCAGTTACTCGGGACAGAATCCCGCAGATACGCAGTATTTT CASSYSGQNPADTQYF
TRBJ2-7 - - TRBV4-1 TGCGCCAGCAGCCAAGATGGGCGGGAAACGCCTAGGCGATACGAGCAGTACTTC CASSQDGRETPRRYEQYF